This T cell receptor beta chain was recovered during a study of shared clonotypes between healthy human individuals. Evenly divided among several immunoSEQ plates was the genomic DNA of each subset. Assay: immunoSEQ multiplex PCR; the TCRdb copy retains only in-frame clones and omits some. The sample has 2 million to 2.5 million clones, under 95% seen once; the top ten hold under 2%. Naive CD8 cells were CD45RO-negative, positively selected for CCR7, excluding terminally differentiated effector memory CD45RA+ cells. A word on this clone: Other DNA sequences in this sample translate to the same CDR3.

The CDR3 has 15 amino acids. Trimming at V came to 0 bases and at J to 0 bases, leaving 1 base not matched to a gene. From germline, CDR1 is MNHEY and CDR2 SVGAGI. This TCR derives from a young man in good health. Some clones in this sample may be carry-over from other donors' samples. The chain combines TRBV6-5 with TRBJ1-1; the match to TRBD1 covers 7 bases. Sequencing used naive CD8+ T cells from PBMCs. CDR3 loop: CASSYSGQLNTEAFF. CDR3 DNA sequence: TGTGCCAGCAGTTACTCGGGACAGCTGAACACTGAAGCTTTCTTT.